This TCR beta chain originates from a study of T cell clonotyping in hematopoietic cell transplantation. This CDR3 has 12 amino acids. Time point of the sample: recipient sample about 28 days before transplant, after cytoreduction. Clones were read by immunoSEQ multiplex PCR, and TCRdb kept only the in-frame ones, dropping some. Of more than 25,000 clones listed, around 93% are singletons. Sequences were derived from peripheral blood mononuclear cells, sampled before stem cell transplant. V usage is TRBV21-1 and J usage is TRBJ2-7; the table's D call of TRBD2 was not tested on the DNA. TRBV21-1 is flagged as a pseudogene. The sequence was collected from a middle-aged man with acute myeloid leukemia. Some clones in this sample may be carry-over from other donors' samples. This CDR3 reads CASSRETYEQYF. The CDR3 DNA reads TGTGCCAGCAGCAGGGAGACCTACGAGCAGTACTTC.